The rows below give T cell receptor beta chains drawn from one sample of a study of radiotherapy plus CTLA-4 blockade in lung cancer. This table comes from immunoSEQ multiplex PCR, and its TCRdb copy is limited to in-frame clones, with some not included. The repertoire holds 130,000 or so clones, with about 90% as singletons. The sample was peripheral blood, taken from a patient treated with radiotherapy plus ipilimumab. Receptors originate from a human donor with non-small cell lung cancer that progressed on radiotherapy plus ipilimumab. Each CDR3 is given with its conserved first and last residue. Fields, in order: CDR3 DNA, CDR3 protein, clone size, J gene, D gene, V gene. D genes are given only for firm matches. Size tells how often a clone was seen (once, few, many) or the class of an expanded clone, and some rows leave it out.

CDR3nt: TGCGCCAGCAGCTTGGCGGGGATCCAAGAGACCCAGTACTTC
CDR3aa: CASSLAGIQETQYF
abundance: -
j_gene: TRBJ2-5
d_gene: -
v_gene: TRBV5-1

CDR3nt: TGTGCCAGCAGGGGACTAGCGGGGTTTAATGAGCAGTTCTTC
CDR3aa: CASRGLAGFNEQFF
abundance: -
j_gene: TRBJ2-1
d_gene: TRBD2
v_gene: TRBV6-5

CDR3nt: TGCGCCAGCAGCCAAGCAGTGGCCGGGGGTGGTACCATATATTTT
CDR3aa: CASSQAVAGGGTIYF
abundance: -
j_gene: TRBJ1-3
d_gene: -
v_gene: TRBV4-1

CDR3nt: TGTGCCAGCAGCCAAGATTTTGGGGGACCCCCCTACAATGAGCAGTTCTTC
CDR3aa: CASSQDFGGPPYNEQFF
abundance: once
j_gene: TRBJ2-1
d_gene: -
v_gene: TRBV4-2

CDR3nt: TGTGCCTGGAGTGCGGCGAATTGGGAGCAGTACTTC
CDR3aa: CAWSAANWEQYF
abundance: -
j_gene: TRBJ2-7
d_gene: -
v_gene: TRBV30

CDR3nt: TGTGCCAGCAGCTTATACAGACAGGGTGACTACGAGCAGTACTTC
CDR3aa: CASSLYRQGDYEQYF
abundance: -
j_gene: TRBJ2-7
d_gene: TRBD1
v_gene: TRBV13

CDR3nt: TGTGCCAGCAGTGAAGTGGGAATTGGGGCCAGTGAAGCTTTCTTT
CDR3aa: CASSEVGIGASEAFF
abundance: -
j_gene: TRBJ1-1
d_gene: -
v_gene: TRBV6-1

CDR3nt: TGTGCCAGCAGCTTCGGCGGGAGCACAGATACGCAGTATTTT
CDR3aa: CASSFGGSTDTQYF
abundance: -
j_gene: TRBJ2-3
d_gene: -
v_gene: TRBV11-3

CDR3nt: TGTGCCAGCAGCTTAACGTCCTACAATGAGCAGTTCTTC
CDR3aa: CASSLTSYNEQFF
abundance: -
j_gene: TRBJ2-1
d_gene: -
v_gene: TRBV7-3

CDR3nt: TGTGCCAGTAGTATAGGGGGGCAACCCTATGGCTACACCTTC
CDR3aa: CASSIGGQPYGYTF
abundance: few
j_gene: TRBJ1-2
d_gene: -
v_gene: TRBV19

CDR3nt: TGTGCCAGTAGTAGGGGACAGTCAGATACGCAGTATTTT
CDR3aa: CASSRGQSDTQYF
abundance: -
j_gene: TRBJ2-3
d_gene: TRBD1
v_gene: TRBV19

CDR3nt: TGTGCCAGTAGACCTGCGGGGACTAGCGAGTTGTGGGAGCAGTTCTTC
CDR3aa: CASRPAGTSELWEQFF
abundance: -
j_gene: TRBJ2-1
d_gene: TRBD2
v_gene: TRBV19

CDR3nt: TGTGCCAGCAGTTTAGCGGTCTCCTACGAGCAGTACTTC
CDR3aa: CASSLAVSYEQYF
abundance: -
j_gene: TRBJ2-7
d_gene: -
v_gene: TRBV25-1

CDR3nt: TGCAGCGTTGAGTTGGGCCCTCGCTACACCTTC
CDR3aa: CSVELGPRYTF
abundance: -
j_gene: TRBJ1-2
d_gene: -
v_gene: TRBV29-1

CDR3nt: TGTGCCAGTAGTCCAGGGGGGGAGAGTCAGCCCCAGCATTTT
CDR3aa: CASSPGGESQPQHF
abundance: -
j_gene: TRBJ1-5
d_gene: TRBD1
v_gene: TRBV19

CDR3nt: TGTGCCAGCAGCTCAGCGACAGGGGTTGGAGCTTTCTTT
CDR3aa: CASSSATGVGAFF
abundance: -
j_gene: TRBJ1-1
d_gene: TRBD1
v_gene: TRBV7-9

CDR3nt: TGCGCCAGCAGGACTGGGACTAGCGGGAGTGCAATCTACGAGCAGTACTTC
CDR3aa: CASRTGTSGSAIYEQYF
abundance: -
j_gene: TRBJ2-7
d_gene: TRBD2
v_gene: TRBV5-1

CDR3nt: TGTGCCTGGAGTCGGGCCCGCCGCGGGTTGGATACGCAGTATTTT
CDR3aa: CAWSRARRGLDTQYF
abundance: -
j_gene: TRBJ2-3
d_gene: -
v_gene: TRBV30

CDR3nt: TGCGCCAGCAGCTCTACAGCGGGTAGTACCGGGGAGCTGTTTTTT
CDR3aa: CASSSTAGSTGELFF
abundance: -
j_gene: TRBJ2-2
d_gene: -
v_gene: TRBV5-1

CDR3nt: TGTGCCAGCAGTTACGTTCCAATGGGGGAGCAGTACTTC
CDR3aa: CASSYVPMGEQYF
abundance: -
j_gene: TRBJ2-7
d_gene: -
v_gene: TRBV6-6

CDR3nt: TGCGCCAGCAGTGAGTCCGGGCCGGAGACCCAGTACTTC
CDR3aa: CASSESGPETQYF
abundance: -
j_gene: TRBJ2-5
d_gene: -
v_gene: TRBV10-1

CDR3nt: TGTGCCAGCAGCGACCGGGAGTTCTTC
CDR3aa: CASSDREFF
abundance: -
j_gene: TRBJ2-1
d_gene: -
v_gene: TRBV2

CDR3nt: TGCGCCAGCAGCTCGGCAGGACTTATGAACACTGAAGCTTTCTTT
CDR3aa: CASSSAGLMNTEAFF
abundance: -
j_gene: TRBJ1-1
d_gene: -
v_gene: TRBV5-1

CDR3nt: TGCGCCAGCAGCTTTGGACAGGGGCAAGAGACCCAGTACTTC
CDR3aa: CASSFGQGQETQYF
abundance: -
j_gene: TRBJ2-5
d_gene: TRBD1
v_gene: TRBV5-1

CDR3nt: TGTGCCACCAGCAGAGATCTAGCGGGAGTCTGGTACGAGCAGTACTTC
CDR3aa: CATSRDLAGVWYEQYF
abundance: -
j_gene: TRBJ2-7
d_gene: TRBD2
v_gene: TRBV15

CDR3nt: TGCGCCAGCAGCTACGGTAGCGGGAGCTCCTACAATGAGCAGTTCTTC
CDR3aa: CASSYGSGSSYNEQFF
abundance: -
j_gene: TRBJ2-1
d_gene: TRBD2
v_gene: TRBV5-1

CDR3nt: TGCGCCAGCAGCTTAGATACGGGGGCCAACGTCCTAACTTTC
CDR3aa: CASSLDTGANVLTF
abundance: -
j_gene: TRBJ2-6
d_gene: -
v_gene: TRBV5-1

CDR3nt: TGCAGCGTTGAGGGACTGCGGCTCACAGATACGCAGTATTTT
CDR3aa: CSVEGLRLTDTQYF
abundance: once
j_gene: TRBJ2-3
d_gene: -
v_gene: TRBV29-1

CDR3nt: TGTGCCAGATACCCTCCGGGGGCGAACACTGAAGCTTTCTTT
CDR3aa: CARYPPGANTEAFF
abundance: -
j_gene: TRBJ1-1
d_gene: -
v_gene: TRBV2

CDR3nt: TGCGCCAGCAGCTTGCGGGAGCCGCCAGATACGCAGTATTTT
CDR3aa: CASSLREPPDTQYF
abundance: -
j_gene: TRBJ2-3
d_gene: -
v_gene: TRBV5-1

CDR3nt: TGTGCCACCAGCAGGCCTAGCGGGAGTTCCTACAATGAGCACTTCTTC
CDR3aa: CATSRPSGSSYNEHFF
abundance: -
j_gene: TRBJ2-1
d_gene: TRBD2
v_gene: TRBV15

CDR3nt: TGCGCCAGCAGCATATCCGGGGAGACGGACTCGAAGGGGAACACTGAAGCTTTCTTT
CDR3aa: CASSISGETDSKGNTEAFF
abundance: -
j_gene: TRBJ1-1
d_gene: -
v_gene: TRBV5-1

CDR3nt: TGTGCCAGCAGCCTCCCCCCCCGGACGCAGTATTTT
CDR3aa: CASSLPPRTQYF
abundance: -
j_gene: TRBJ2-3
d_gene: -
v_gene: TRBV7-2

CDR3nt: TGTGCCAGCAGCGGGCTAGCGGTCTCCACAGATACGCAGTATTTT
CDR3aa: CASSGLAVSTDTQYF
abundance: -
j_gene: TRBJ2-3
d_gene: TRBD2
v_gene: TRBV5-5

CDR3nt: TGTGCCAGCAGTTATTACAGGAATGGCTACACCTTC
CDR3aa: CASSYYRNGYTF
abundance: -
j_gene: TRBJ1-2
d_gene: -
v_gene: TRBV6-6

CDR3nt: TGTGCCAGTAGTACCCCGGGACAGAATAGCAATCAGCCCCAGCATTTT
CDR3aa: CASSTPGQNSNQPQHF
abundance: -
j_gene: TRBJ1-5
d_gene: TRBD1
v_gene: TRBV19

CDR3nt: TGTGCCAGCAGCCCACATGGCCCCTCCTACGAGCAGTACTTC
CDR3aa: CASSPHGPSYEQYF
abundance: once
j_gene: TRBJ2-7
d_gene: -
v_gene: TRBV11-3

CDR3nt: TGTGCCAGCAGCTTGGCCCGGTTCGCAGATACGCAGTATTTT
CDR3aa: CASSLARFADTQYF
abundance: -
j_gene: TRBJ2-3
d_gene: -
v_gene: TRBV5-5

CDR3nt: TGTGCCAGTACCCCCGGATCCTCGGGACATCGGATACTGTTTTTT
CDR3aa: CASTPGSSGHRILFF
abundance: once
j_gene: TRBJ1-4
d_gene: -
v_gene: TRBV19

CDR3nt: TGTGCCAGCAGCCCATATCGGGCGGGAGGGGCAGATACGCAGTATTTT
CDR3aa: CASSPYRAGGADTQYF
abundance: -
j_gene: TRBJ2-3
d_gene: TRBD2
v_gene: TRBV4-2

CDR3nt: TGTGCCAGCAGCGCAATGCCCTGGGACTATGGCTACACCTTC
CDR3aa: CASSAMPWDYGYTF
abundance: -
j_gene: TRBJ1-2
d_gene: -
v_gene: TRBV9

CDR3nt: TGTGCCAGCAGCTTGGCGGCGGGAGGGCCCTCGGGAGATACGCAGTATTTT
CDR3aa: CASSLAAGGPSGDTQYF
abundance: -
j_gene: TRBJ2-3
d_gene: TRBD2
v_gene: TRBV5-4

CDR3nt: TGTGCCTGGACCCGCGGTCGGGGCGTTCGTGAGACCCAGTACTTC
CDR3aa: CAWTRGRGVRETQYF
abundance: -
j_gene: TRBJ2-5
d_gene: -
v_gene: TRBV30

CDR3nt: TGTGCCTGGACCAGTATATCTGGCGAGCAGTACTTC
CDR3aa: CAWTSISGEQYF
abundance: -
j_gene: TRBJ2-7
d_gene: -
v_gene: TRBV30

CDR3nt: TGTGCCAGCAGCTTCGGACAGGGGGGTCCCTACGAGCAGTACTTC
CDR3aa: CASSFGQGGPYEQYF
abundance: -
j_gene: TRBJ2-7
d_gene: TRBD1
v_gene: TRBV7-8

CDR3nt: TGCAGCGTCGGGCCGATGACAGGCAATGAGCAGTTCTTC
CDR3aa: CSVGPMTGNEQFF
abundance: -
j_gene: TRBJ2-1
d_gene: -
v_gene: TRBV29-1

CDR3nt: TGCGCCAGCTCAAGACAGGGGGCGTGGGCCGGGGAGCTGTTTTTT
CDR3aa: CASSRQGAWAGELFF
abundance: -
j_gene: TRBJ2-2
d_gene: TRBD1
v_gene: TRBV10-2

CDR3nt: TGTGCCAGCTCACCACCCGGGAGTTTCGGGGAGCTGTTTTTT
CDR3aa: CASSPPGSFGELFF
abundance: -
j_gene: TRBJ2-2
d_gene: -
v_gene: TRBV18

CDR3nt: TGTGCCAGCAGCGGGCGGACGGGGGCGGATGAAAAACTGTTTTTT
CDR3aa: CASSGRTGADEKLFF
abundance: -
j_gene: TRBJ1-4
d_gene: -
v_gene: TRBV5-6

CDR3nt: TGTGCCTGGAACCACCAGAACACTGAAGCTTTCTTT
CDR3aa: CAWNHQNTEAFF
abundance: -
j_gene: TRBJ1-1
d_gene: -
v_gene: TRBV30

CDR3nt: TGCGCCAGCAGCCCCGGGACAGGGAGCAATGAGCAGTTCTTC
CDR3aa: CASSPGTGSNEQFF
abundance: -
j_gene: TRBJ2-1
d_gene: TRBD1
v_gene: TRBV5-1

CDR3nt: TGTGCCAGCAGCTTAATGAGGGAGGGGATTGAAGCTTTCTTT
CDR3aa: CASSLMREGIEAFF
abundance: -
j_gene: TRBJ1-1
d_gene: -
v_gene: TRBV7-9

CDR3nt: TGTGCCAGTAGTATTAAGGGACTCCCACAAGAGACCCAGTACTTC
CDR3aa: CASSIKGLPQETQYF
abundance: -
j_gene: TRBJ2-5
d_gene: -
v_gene: TRBV19

CDR3nt: TGTGCCAGTAGTCCCCGCTCTCCCTCTGGGGCCAACGTCCTGACTTTC
CDR3aa: CASSPRSPSGANVLTF
abundance: few
j_gene: TRBJ2-6
d_gene: -
v_gene: TRBV19

CDR3nt: TGTGCCAGCGGGACAGGGGTCTATGAGCAGTTCTTC
CDR3aa: CASGTGVYEQFF
abundance: -
j_gene: TRBJ2-1
d_gene: TRBD1
v_gene: TRBV2

CDR3nt: TGTGCCATCAGTGAGTTGCAGGGTGGAGGTGGCTACACCTTC
CDR3aa: CAISELQGGGGYTF
abundance: -
j_gene: TRBJ1-2
d_gene: -
v_gene: TRBV10-3

CDR3nt: TGTGCCAGCTCACCCTCGAGGGAGGGGACTGAAGCTTTCTTT
CDR3aa: CASSPSREGTEAFF
abundance: -
j_gene: TRBJ1-1
d_gene: -
v_gene: TRBV18

CDR3nt: TGTGCCAGCAGAAACCAGGGGTCTGGCTACACCTTC
CDR3aa: CASRNQGSGYTF
abundance: -
j_gene: TRBJ1-2
d_gene: -
v_gene: TRBV27

CDR3nt: TGCGCCAGCAGCAAAGAAGCGGGGACCTGGGAGACCCAGTACTTC
CDR3aa: CASSKEAGTWETQYF
abundance: -
j_gene: TRBJ2-5
d_gene: TRBD2
v_gene: TRBV5-1